The 7 T cell receptor beta chains below were found in one sample sequenced in a study of identical twins (dated by TCRdb to about 2016). Library preparation used 5' RACE. These reads were obtained on an Illumina HiSeq 2000. In TCRdb, the public reads were trimmed at Q25 with fastp and aligned with MiXCR, with productive beta chains retained. Rows with a matching CDR3 protein are joined into one entry that keeps the most common DNA and genes. For this sample the table gives 450,000 to 500,000 distinct CDR3 sequences, of which roughly an eighth were detected only once. Jointly, the top ten make up approximately 0.98% of the sample. The sample was also reused in another study, on yellow fever vaccine responses in identical twins.

Specimen: CD4+ T cells sorted from blood. These receptor sequences come from a woman aged 18-29 years in good health.

This clonotype was counted many times. The rearrangement uses TRBV27 and TRBJ2-1; D call uncertain. The germline CDR1 and CDR2 sequences are MNHEY and SMNVEV (reference sequence). The CDR3 has 13 amino acids. V was trimmed by 3 bases and J by 7 bases, leaving 10 bases between them. CDR3 amino acids: CASSFGFGNEQFF. The CDR3 region has the DNA TGTGCCAGCAGTTTTGGGTTCGGTAATGAGCAGTTCTTC.

The sample holds a few counts of this clonotype. The genes are TRBV30 and TRBJ1-2, with D tentatively TRBD1 (5 bases). CDR1 GTSNPN and CDR2 SVGIG come from the germline V gene (reference sequence). The CDR3 consists of 13 residues. V was clipped by 0 bases and J by 8 bases, with 13 bases between them. The CDR3 DNA reads as TGTGCCTGGAGTGTATCAGGGCTTCAAGGCTACACCTTC. Translated, it gives CAWSVSGLQGYTF.

The sample holds a few counts of this clonotype. The chain links TRBV5-1 to TRBJ1-5, with no clear D. Germline V CDR1 and CDR2: SGHRS, YFSETQ. V was trimmed by 4 bases and J by 4 bases, leaving 12 bases between them. This CDR3 has 14 amino acids. CDR3 nucleotide sequence: TGCGCCAGCAGCCCGATGGAAATGAATCAGCCCCAGCATTTT. Protein: CASSPMEMNQPQHF.

Only a few counts were recorded for this clonotype. The CDR3 nucleotides read TGTGCCAGCAGCCAATCCCCTCTAGCGACCGGGGAGCTGTTTTTT. It is translated as CASSQSPLATGELFF. The chain has TRBV3-1 and TRBJ2-2; weak D call: TRBD2 (6 bases). CDR3 length equals 15 residues. V was trimmed by 2 bases and J by 5 bases, leaving 12 bases between them. The germline V gene has CDR1 LGHDT and CDR2 YNNKEL (reference sequence).

This chain links TRBV20-1 with TRBJ2-5, with 9 bases aligning to TRBD1. The CDR3 contains 15 residues. V lost 7 bases and J lost 3; bases outside the gene matches: 12. The germline CDR1 and CDR2 sequences are DFQATT and SNEGSKA (reference sequence). The CDR3 region has the DNA TGCAGTGTTCCGACCCGGGACAGGGAGGAAGAGACCCAGTACTTC. Protein: CSVPTRDREEETQYF.

V usage is TRBV29-1 and J usage is TRBJ2-3, with 7 bases fitting TRBD1. V dropped 2 bases and J dropped 8; count of bases not matched to a gene: 4. The CDR3 runs 12 residues. Germline CDR1 is SQVTM and CDR2 is ANQGSEA. The CDR3 sequence is CSVEQGQVTQYF. CDR3 sequence (DNA): TGCAGCGTTGAACAAGGACAGGTTACGCAGTATTTT.

In this sample, this clonotype turned up many times. The rearrangement joins TRBV12-3 or TRBV12-4 to TRBJ2-2; D is uncertain. This CDR3 has 15 amino acids. Trimming pared 4 bases from V and 5 bases from J, leaving 14 bases between. The CDR3 here is CASSSMAAGTGELFF. The CDR3 DNA follows: TGTGCCAGCAGTTCCATGGCGGCTGGAACCGGGGAGCTGTTTTTT.